This T cell receptor beta chain was retrieved from a study of beta chain features in type 1 diabetes. V gave up 4 bases and J gave up 5 bases, with 18 bases separating them. CDR1 and CDR2 (germline): SGHNT, YYREEE (reference sequence). The CDR3 length is 16 residues. Reverse transcribing all isolated RNA meant expressed TCRB transcripts were sequenced. The average output of naive, central memory and regulatory T cell samples was millions of reads. The table came from immunoSEQ multiplex PCR; TCRdb's copy has only in-frame clones and leaves some out. The table shows 430,000 or so clones, with approximately 10% occurring only once.

The V and J genes are TRBV5-4 and TRBJ1-4; maybe TRBD1 (6 bases). Material for sequencing was naive CD4+ T cells from blood. The source is a woman in her late teens or twenties in good health. The CDR3 sequence: CASSNPLSRGNEKLFF. CDR3 in DNA: TGTGCCAGCAGCAACCCGCTGTCCAGGGGAAATGAAAAACTGTTTTTT.